The sample holds a few counts of the clone carrying this T cell receptor (beta chain). Its antigen is unidentified. The source of the sample is a study of vaccination and CD4 T cells after COVID-19. Study background: The convalescents comprised six males and four females, two of them Hispanic. Convalescent patients gave post-COVID blood a median about 100 days post-diagnosis, range 35 to 161.

Treatment meaning: approximately nine-day PBMC culture with coronavirus spike peptide pools or control peptides (ViraFEST assay). It was before the COVID-19 pandemic (2011-2018) that the unexposed donor's CD4+ T cells were collected. The Oncomine TCR Beta short-read assay generated sequence data from the DNA of cultured CD4+ T cells. In TCRdb, the PCR reads were re-called with MiXCR into one record per CDR3 protein. Of roughly 7,600 distinct CDR3 sequences listed, about 40% are singletons. This CDR3 contains 14 residues. V trimming: 8 bases; J trimming: 9 bases; junction bases outside the gene matches: 11. CDR1 and CDR2 (germline): DFQATT, SNEGSKA (reference sequence).

The specimen was CD4+ T cells from blood, cultured in vitro. The rearrangement joins TRBV20-1 to TRBJ2-1; 12 bases line up with TRBD2. This TCR was sampled from a human donor in good health. This chain's CDR3 is CSPTSGGSGPEQFF. CDR3 nucleotide sequence: TGCAGTCCGACTAGCGGGGGCTCTGGGCCTGAGCAGTTCTTC.